A single sample is the source of the 25 T cell receptor beta chains below, sequenced in a study of control samples from healthy donors and cancer patients. Method: immunoSEQ multiplex PCR; TCRdb's copy keeps in-frame clones and lacks some. Of 65,000 to 80,000 clones in the sample, under 90% were seen once. Sequencing was done on a sample of PBMCs. These receptors all stem from a woman aged 45-59 years with colorectal cancer.

This chain connects TRBV9 to TRBJ2-2; 10 nucleotides agree with TRBD2. The CDR3 totals 17 residues. Unmatched junction bases numbered 11, after V lost 3 bases and J lost 6 bases. Germline V gene data show CDR1 as SGDLS and CDR2 as YYNGEE. Here the CDR3 DNA reads TGTGCCAGCAGCGCGCCCGCCAGCGGGGGGGCCGCCGGGGAGCTGTTTTTT. This encodes CASSAPASGGAAGELFF.

The chain combines TRBV4-3 with TRBJ2-3, with TRBD2 matching over 7 bases. Germline V lookup: CDR1 LGHNA, CDR2 YSLEER. The CDR3 is 16 amino acids. V lost 2 bases to trimming and J lost 1 base; unmatched junction nucleotides: 6. The CDR3 reads CASSQKLAHGTDTQYF. CDR3 bases: TGCGCCAGCAGCCAAAAACTAGCGCACGGCACAGATACGCAGTATTTT.

This chain's CDR3 is CASMGGQLGRNTIYF. Here the CDR3 DNA reads TGTGCCAGCATGGGGGGGCAGCTCGGGAGAAACACCATATATTTT. The chain is built from TRBV28 and TRBJ1-3, with D possibly matching TRBD1 (6 bases). The CDR3 covers 15 residues. The V gene lost 7 bases and the J gene lost 5 bases, with 18 bases spanning the gap. The germline CDR1 and CDR2 sequences are MDHEN and SYDVKM.

J is TRBJ1-1 and V is TRBV7-2; D possibly corresponds to TRBD1 (5 bases). The V gene's germline CDR1 is SGHTA and CDR2 FQGNSA. This CDR3 spans 15 amino acids. Between the trimmed V and J ends, which lost 2 bases and 0 bases, there was a span of 10 bases. The CDR3, as DNA: TGTGCCAGCAGCTTACGGGGGACTATGAACACTGAAGCTTTCTTT. It specifies CASSLRGTMNTEAFF. The full variable domain, rest sourced from reference TRBV7-2 and TRBJ1-1, is GAGVSQSPSNKVTEKGKDVELRCDPISGHTALYWYRQSLGQGLEFLIYFQGNSAPDKSGLPSDRFSAERTGGSVSTLTIQRTQQEDSAVYLCASSLRGTMNTEAFFGQGTRLTVV.

The genes are TRBV4-3 and TRBJ1-4; weak D call: TRBD1 (6 bases). This CDR3 region has 17 residues. CDR1 LGHNA and CDR2 YSLEER come from the germline V gene. The V gene lost 1 base and the J gene lost 0 bases, with 12 bases spanning the gap. In DNA, the CDR3 is TGCGCCAGCAGCCAAGGCAGGGGAACCGCAACTAATGAAAAACTGTTTTTT. Amino acid sequence: CASSQGRGTATNEKLFF.

The chain is built from TRBV2 and TRBJ1-1, with TRBD1 as a possible D gene (6 bases). The length of the CDR3 is 14 residues. Germline CDR1 and CDR2: SNHLY and FYNNEI. V was trimmed by 7 bases and J by 6 bases, leaving 18 bases between them. The CDR3 bases are TGTGCCAGCAACCAGGGGCAGGGGAGCGCTGAAGCTTTCTTT. Protein sequence: CASNQGQGSAEAFF.

The chain employs TRBV2 and TRBJ1-5; a weak D match, TRBD1 (5 bases). Germline loops: CDR1 SNHLY, CDR2 FYNNEI. CDR3 size: 17 residues. Trimming left V 0 bases short and J 0 bases short, with 12 bases between. The DNA of the CDR3 is TGTGCCAGCAGTGAAGCGCGGGGCCTCTATAGCAATCAGCCCCAGCATTTT. Translating gives CASSEARGLYSNQPQHF.

The rearrangement uses TRBV4-1 and TRBJ2-2; 7 positions agree with TRBD1. The CDR3 extends over 17 amino acids. The germline V gene has CDR1 MGHRA and CDR2 YSYEKL. With 0 bases clipped from V and 0 bases from J, the junction kept 4 bases outside the gene matches. The CDR3 sequence: CASSQESQGANTGELFF. CDR3 DNA: TGCGCCAGCAGCCAAGAATCGCAGGGGGCGAACACCGGGGAGCTGTTTTTT.

V usage is TRBV28 and J usage is TRBJ2-1; maybe TRBD1 (6 bases). Germline V gene data show CDR1 as MDHEN and CDR2 as SYDVKM. The V end lost 6 bases, the J end lost 9 bases, and 15 bases lay between the germline ends. The CDR3 loop spans 13 amino acids. In nucleotides, the CDR3 is TGTGCCAGCAGGACCACAGGGTTGAGTGAGCAGTTCTTC. Translating it yields CASRTTGLSEQFF.

V usage is TRBV9 and J usage is TRBJ2-1; TRBD1 matches at 9 bases. In germline, CDR1 is SGDLS, CDR2 YYNGEE. The CDR3 is made up of 15 amino acids. J lost 10 bases, V lost 4 bases, and 12 bases had no gene match. The CDR3 DNA sequence: TGTGCCAGCAGCTGGACACGGGACAGGGTAGGCGAGCAGTTCTTC. Encoded protein: CASSWTRDRVGEQFF.

This clone has a handful of counts. This chain links TRBV14 with TRBJ1-5, with 10 nucleotides matching TRBD1. Germline V gives CDR1 SGHDN, CDR2 FVKESK. The CDR3 spans 18 residues. J gave up 5 bases and V 4 bases, and 14 bases lay outside the gene matches. The CDR3 DNA reads TGTGCCAGCAGCCGAGGGGACAGGGGAATCCTATATGATCAGCCCCAGCATTTT. Its protein product is CASSRGDRGILYDQPQHF. Full variable domain (remainder filled in from reference TRBV14 and TRBJ1-5): EAGVTQFPSHSVIEKGQTVTLRCDPISGHDNLYWYRRVMGKEIKFLLHFVKESKQDESGMPNNRFLAERTGGTYSTLKVQPAELEDSGVYFCASSRGDRGILYDQPQHFGDGTRLSIL.

The chain joins TRBV6-2 or TRBV6-3 to TRBJ2-7, with D maybe TRBD1 (5 bases). The ends were cut back, 2 bases at V and 2 bases at J, with 7 bases in the middle. The length of the CDR3 is 13 residues. The germline V gene has CDR1 MNHEY and CDR2 SVGEGT. The CDR3 here is CASSYGAAYEQYV. CDR3 in DNA: TGTGCCAGCAGTTACGGGGCAGCCTACGAGCAGTACGTC.

This chain links TRBV7-2 with TRBJ2-5; 10 positions match TRBD2. CDR1 and CDR2 from the germline V gene are SGHTA and FQGNSA. Losses at the gene ends were 5 bases for V and 6 bases for J; bases not matched to a gene: 6. The CDR3 is 14 residues long. Written as DNA, the CDR3 is TGTGCCAGCAGCGCGGGACTAGCGATAAAGACCCAGTACTTC. Residues: CASSAGLAIKTQYF.

The J gene is TRBJ1-5, the V gene TRBV7-2; possibly TRBD1 for D (5 bases). Germline CDR1 SGHTA, CDR2 FQGNSA. This CDR3 contains 14 residues. Trimming left V 5 bases short and J 6 bases short, with 14 bases between. CDR3 DNA: TGTGCCAGCAGCGCACGGCAAGGGGCTCAGCCCCAGCATTTT. Its protein is CASSARQGAQPQHF.

The chain recombines TRBV5-1 with TRBJ2-3, with TRBD2 matching over 10 bases. CDR1 is SGHRS, CDR2 YFSETQ, per germline. V lost 0 bases to trimming and J lost 2 bases; unmatched junction nucleotides: 3. The CDR3 totals 16 residues. The CDR3 sequence: CASSLAGTSDTDTQYF. The CDR3 nucleotides are TGCGCCAGCAGCTTGGCCGGGACTAGCGACACAGATACGCAGTATTTT.

The sample holds one count of this clone. The chain is built from TRBV18 and TRBJ1-3; no clear D. There are 16 residues in the CDR3. CDR1 is KGHSH, CDR2 LQKENI, per germline. The V and J ends lost 4 bases and 4 bases respectively, with 17 bases between them. CDR3 residues: CASSLADPRSGNTIYF. CDR3 bases: TGTGCCAGCTCACTAGCGGACCCCAGATCGGGAAACACCATATATTTT. The variable domain in full, completed from reference TRBV18 and TRBJ1-3, reads NAGVMQNPRHLVRRRGQEARLRCSPMKGHSHVYWYRQLPEEGLKFMVYLQKENIIDESGMPKERFSAEFPKEGPSILRIQQVVRGDSAAYFCASSLADPRSGNTIYFGEGSWLTVV.

V is TRBV6-1 and J is TRBJ1-5; 11 bases are shared with TRBD1. The CDR3 runs to 16 residues. Germline V gene data show CDR1 as MNHNS and CDR2 as SASEGT. J was trimmed by 6 bases and V by 4 bases; bases with no gene match: 8. The CDR3 sequence: CASSAWTGGGGQPQHF. As DNA, the CDR3 is TGTGCCAGCAGTGCCTGGACAGGGGGCGGCGGTCAGCCCCAGCATTTT.

The chain uses TRBV28 and TRBJ2-1; D uncertain. Between the trimmed V and J ends, which lost 6 bases and 6 bases, there was a span of 21 bases. This CDR3 spans 16 amino acids. Germline V gene data show CDR1 as MDHEN and CDR2 as SYDVKM. The CDR3 DNA sequence: TGTGCCAGCAGCTCGCCTCGGGTGGTTTCAAGCAATGAGCAGTTCTTC. It codes for CASSSPRVVSSNEQFF.

V usage is TRBV6-5 and J usage is TRBJ1-6; unclear D gene. Germline V gene data show CDR1 as MNHEY and CDR2 as SVGAGI. V lost 10 bases, J lost 7 bases, and 14 bases lay in between. The CDR3 is made up of 13 amino acids. CDR3 DNA: TGTGCCACCAGCGCTGGGTGGAATTCACCCCTCCACTTT. Its translation: CATSAGWNSPLHF.

The chain has TRBV7-8 and TRBJ1-5; TRBD1 matches at 8 bases. With V trimmed by 0 bases and J by 5 bases, 12 bases remained unmatched. Looked up from germline, CDR1 is SGHVS and CDR2 is FQNEAQ. The CDR3 spans 18 residues. The CDR3 DNA is TGTGCCAGCAGCTTAGCCCTCTCGGGGACAGGCATTCATCAGCCCCAGCATTTT. Protein sequence: CASSLALSGTGIHQPQHF.

This clone came up once. This chain connects TRBV5-5 to TRBJ1-5; no clear D gene. Germline lookup yields CDR1 SGHKS and CDR2 YYEKEE (reference sequence). This CDR3 is built from 14 residues. The V end lost 0 bases, the J end lost 2 bases, and 6 bases lay between the germline ends. As DNA, the CDR3 is TGTGCCAGCAGCTTGGGTATCGGCAATCAGCCCCAGCATTTT. Translating it yields CASSLGIGNQPQHF.

The CDR3 bases are TGTGCCAGCAGCCAAGGAGGGGGGGCTGGCTACACCTTC. Encoded protein: CASSQGGGAGYTF. The chain carries TRBV3-1 (or the pseudogene TRBV3-2) and TRBJ1-2; D is possibly TRBD1 (6 bases). Between the trimmed V and J ends, which lost 1 base and 7 bases, there was a span of 10 bases. The CDR3 loop spans 13 amino acids. Germline V gene lookup returns CDR1 LGHDT and CDR2 YNNKEL (reference sequence).

This clone was seen only a few times. The V and J genes are TRBV2 and TRBJ1-5; D possibly corresponds to TRBD1 (5 bases). Germline loops: CDR1 SNHLY, CDR2 FYNNEI. The CDR3 runs to 15 residues. V was trimmed by 6 bases and J by 4 bases, leaving 16 bases between them. For the CDR3, the DNA is TGTGCCAGCAGATGGGACGGCTTAGGGAATCAGCCCCAGCATTTT. Protein sequence: CASRWDGLGNQPQHF.

The chain recombines TRBV30 with TRBJ1-6, with a tentative D call TRBD1 (6 bases). The CDR3 spans 16 residues. The germline CDR1 and CDR2 sequences are GTSNPN and SVGIG (reference sequence). V lost 2 bases and J lost 9, with 20 bases in between. DNA for the CDR3: TGTGCCTGGAGTCCCCGCCAGGGGAGATCTACTTCACCCCTCCACTTT. This translates into CAWSPRQGRSTSPLHF.

The rearrangement joins TRBV12-2 to TRBJ2-7; the D segment call TRBD1 is taken from the table without a DNA check. TRBV12-2 is a known pseudogene. The CDR3 loop spans 17 amino acids. The CDR3 loop reads CASRSFPRDRDSYEQYV. The CDR3 region has the DNA TGTGCAAGTCGCTCTTTCCCTCGGGACAGAGACTCCTACGAGCAGTACGTC.